This T cell receptor (beta chain) emerged from a study of T-cell reconstitution after alpha-beta-depleted transplantation in children. Study outcomes and limitations: After one year, T-cell counts and TCRbeta diversity mostly came from new T cells. Several patients had high TCRbeta diversity at day 60; it came from surviving recipient T cells and thymic progenitors. Expanded clones from the graft, numbering several hundred, reportedly supplied alpha-beta T cells about two months after transplant.

This CDR3 has 15 amino acids. V lost 7 bases and J lost 2, with 15 bases in between. This clonotype appeared a single time. Its antigen is currently unknown. Unique molecular identifiers were incorporated into the prepared TCRbeta library. In TCRdb, the PCR reads were re-called with MiXCR into one record per CDR3 protein. The table includes about 980,000 distinct CDR3 sequences, less than 30% detected once. This sequence originates from a boy younger than two who had a stem cell transplant for SCID, so the T cells may come from the graft donor. The material was PBMCs, mostly from graft donor cells, obtained 360 days after TCRalphabeta/CD19-depleted stem cell transplant. The chain has TRBV12-3 or TRBV12-4 and TRBJ1-5; a weak D match, TRBD1 (5 bases). The CDR3 region is CASTLGGLGNQPQHF. CDR3 sequence (DNA): TGTGCCAGCACCCTGGGGGGGTTGGGCAATCAGCCCCAGCATTTT.